These 31 T cell receptor beta chains share one sample of origin, sequenced in a study of blood T cell repertoires in COVID-19. The assay was immunoSEQ multiplex PCR, and TCRdb's table has in-frame clones only and misses some. The sample lists 180,000 or so clones, 60% to 85% occurring once. The sample was peripheral blood. All receptors derive from a woman aged 50 to 60 with active or convalescent COVID-19.

This clone was observed a handful of times. The rearrangement uses TRBV19 and TRBJ1-2, with 7 bases matching TRBD1. There are 13 residues in the CDR3. The germline gives CDR1 LNHDA, CDR2 SQIVND (reference sequence). After removal of 4 bases from V and 8 bases from J, the junction contained 7 bases not matched to a gene. The CDR3 sequence is CASSTQQGRGYTF. CDR3 DNA: TGTGCCAGTAGTACCCAACAGGGGAGAGGCTACACCTTC.

The sample holds one count of this clone. This chain links TRBV6-5 with TRBJ1-2; D gene uncertain. Germline values: CDR1 MNHEY, CDR2 SVGAGI. CDR3 length equals 15 residues. V lost 2 bases to trimming and J lost 0 bases, with 10 bases between them. The CDR3 sequence: CASSYDGRANYGYTF. CDR3 bases: TGTGCCAGCAGTTACGACGGGAGAGCTAACTATGGCTACACCTTC.

The chain recombines TRBV6-5 with TRBJ2-2, with 10 bases matching TRBD1. The CDR3 is made up of 15 amino acids. Germline CDR1 MNHEY, CDR2 SVGAGI. With V trimmed by 6 bases and J by 5 bases, 6 bases remained unmatched. This CDR3 is CASSSGTGDTGELFF. CDR3 bases: TGTGCCAGCAGCTCCGGGACAGGGGATACCGGGGAGCTGTTTTTT.

This sequence joins TRBV6-2 or TRBV6-3 and TRBJ1-5, with 9 positions matching TRBD1. CDR1 and CDR2 from the germline V gene are MNHEY and SVGEGT. V shed 6 bases and J 6 bases; nucleotides not matched to a gene: 9. The CDR3 runs to 15 residues. In DNA form, the CDR3 reads TGTGCCAGCAGCCATTCTCGGGACAGGGTTCAGCCCCAGCATTTT. Protein: CASSHSRDRVQPQHF.

The chain carries TRBV19 and TRBJ1-3; tentative D call: TRBD1 (5 bases). The germline CDR1 and CDR2 sequences are LNHDA and SQIVND (reference sequence). The CDR3 loop spans 13 amino acids. With 6 bases removed from V and 5 bases from J, the gap between germline ends came to 11 bases. CDR3 sequence: CASRSGGRNTIYF. The DNA for the CDR3 is TGTGCCAGTAGGTCCGGGGGAAGAAACACCATATATTTT.

Notes on this clone: A junction boundary mismatches the germline segment, possibly from a read error. V is TRBV6-5 and J is TRBJ1-2; a weak D match, TRBD1 (5 bases). The CDR3 sequence is 15 residues long. The germline V gene has CDR1 MNHEY and CDR2 SVGAGI. The DNA of the CDR3 is TGTGCCAGCAGTTACTCACCAGGGTCTGCGCATGGCCACACCTTC. Residues: CASSYSPGSAHGHTF.

The chain joins TRBV28 to TRBJ1-3; D may be TRBD1 (5 bases). This CDR3 is built from 16 residues. V was shortened by 6 bases and J by 3 bases, with 18 bases between the two germline ends. In germline, CDR1 is MDHEN, CDR2 SYDVKM. The DNA for the CDR3 is TGTGCCAGCAGAGGGCCGGGGGGGTCGGGTGGAAACACCATATATTTT. Its translation: CASRGPGGSGGNTIYF.

This clone appeared a few times. The chain couples TRBV6-5 to TRBJ1-2; TRBD1 matches at 7 bases. The trim removed 6 bases at V and 3 bases at J, leaving 10 bases unmatched. The CDR3 spans 15 residues. Germline CDR1 reads MNHEY; CDR2 reads SVGAGI. CDR3 residues: CASSRVLTGHYGYTF. DNA for the CDR3: TGTGCCAGCAGCCGAGTACTGACAGGGCACTATGGCTACACCTTC.

The chain combines TRBV5-4 with TRBJ1-2; 7 bases agree with TRBD1. There are 13 residues in the CDR3. V lost 6 bases, J lost 6 bases, and 8 bases stayed unmatched. CDR1 and CDR2 (germline): SGHNT, YYREEE (reference sequence). CDR3: CASTGQDLNGYTF. CDR3 DNA: TGTGCCAGCACCGGACAGGACCTAAATGGCTACACCTTC.

The rearrangement uses TRBV6-5 and TRBJ2-3; D possibly corresponds to TRBD2 (5 bases). CDR1 and CDR2 from the germline V gene are MNHEY and SVGAGI. V shed 5 bases and J shed 5 bases, with 17 bases lying between them. CDR3 size: 15 residues. CDR3 DNA sequence: TGTGCCAGCAGTCGGACCTCTGACGCGGGAGATACGCAGTATTTT. This gives the protein CASSRTSDAGDTQYF.

This clone turned up a few times. The gene calls are TRBV28 and TRBJ1-1, with D perhaps matching TRBD1 (6 bases). The CDR3 is made up of 15 amino acids. CDR1 and CDR2 (germline): MDHEN, SYDVKM. Deletions cut 8 bases from V and 0 bases from J, with 16 bases between. CDR3 DNA sequence: TGTGCCAGCCTTGGAGGTGGGGGCATGAACACTGAAGCTTTCTTT. Protein product: CASLGGGGMNTEAFF. Together with reference TRBV28 and TRBJ1-1, the CDR3 gives the full variable domain: DVKVTQSSRYLVKRTGEKVFLECVQDMDHENMFWYRQDPGLGLRLIYFSYDVKMKEKGDIPEGYSVSREKKERFSLILESASTNQTSMYLCASLGGGGMNTEAFFGQGTRLTVV.

In DNA form, the CDR3 reads TGTGCCATCAGTGAGGGACTAGCGGGACGTAATGAGCAGTTCTTC. Translation: CAISEGLAGRNEQFF. The chain recombines TRBV10-3 with TRBJ2-1, with TRBD2 matching 12 bases. The CDR3 is 15 amino acids. CDR1 and CDR2 (germline): ENHRY, SYGVKD. V lost 2 bases, J lost 7 bases, and 3 bases stayed unmatched.

This chain joins TRBV6-5 and TRBJ2-7; 11 nucleotides align to TRBD1. The V segment lost 2 bases and the J segment 2 bases; nucleotides outside the gene matches: 2. CDR3 length equals 15 residues. Germline V gives CDR1 MNHEY, CDR2 SVGAGI. The CDR3 region is CASSYRDRGTYEQYF. The DNA of the CDR3 is TGTGCCAGCAGTTACCGGGACAGGGGGACCTACGAGCAGTACTTC.

This clone showed up just once. V is TRBV29-1 and J is TRBJ2-1; the match to TRBD2 covers 9 bases. This CDR3 is 16 amino acids long. CDR1 and CDR2 (germline): SQVTM, ANQGSEA. V lost 4 bases to trimming and J lost 4 bases; unmatched junction nucleotides: 11. CDR3 coding DNA: TGCAGCGTTGTCCTCGCGGGAGGGGGGATTTACAATGAGCAGTTCTTC. Amino acid sequence: CSVVLAGGGIYNEQFF.

This clone was counted ten times or more. This sequence joins TRBV5-4 and TRBJ2-2; 12 nucleotides match TRBD2. V lost 4 bases and J lost 4; bases outside the gene matches: 5. Germline V gene data show CDR1 as SGHNT and CDR2 as YYREEE (reference sequence). The length of the CDR3 is 16 residues. In nucleotides, the CDR3 is TGTGCCAGCAGCCTAGGACTAGCGGGGTTCACCGGGGAGCTGTTTTTT. Translating it yields CASSLGLAGFTGELFF.

The chain is built from TRBV6-5 and TRBJ2-2; 7 bases are a match to TRBD1. Germline assignment: CDR1 MNHEY and CDR2 SVGAGI. CDR3 length: 14 residues. The J segment lost 9 bases and the V segment lost 6 bases, leaving 10 bases of the junction unmatched. The CDR3 region has the DNA TGTGCCAGCAGCCATCGGACAGGACGGAGGGAGCTGTTTTTT. It codes for CASSHRTGRRELFF.

This rearrangement joins TRBV19 to TRBJ1-5; tentative D call: TRBD1 (6 bases). Germline CDR1 reads LNHDA; CDR2 reads SQIVND (reference sequence). This CDR3 spans 16 amino acids. Trimming pared 4 bases from V and 13 bases from J, leaving 26 bases between. The CDR3 DNA sequence: TGTGCCAGTAGTAATCCGGCCGCAGGAGCAATCAGGGGTCAGCATTTT. It specifies CASSNPAAGAIRGQHF.

The chain employs TRBV27 and TRBJ1-3, with 9 bases identical to TRBD1. There are 17 residues in the CDR3. Germline CDR1 and CDR2: MNHEY and SMNVEV (reference sequence). The V segment lost 1 base and the J segment 3 bases; nucleotides outside the gene matches: 7. The CDR3 loop is CASSLWYRDRVGNTIYF. As DNA, the CDR3 is TGTGCCAGCAGTTTATGGTACCGGGACAGGGTTGGAAACACCATATATTTT.

This chain connects TRBV7-2 to TRBJ2-7, with a possible D match to TRBD2 (6 bases). From germline, CDR1 is SGHTA and CDR2 FQGNSA. Trimming stripped 3 bases from V and 5 bases from J, with 11 bases between. The CDR3 contains 13 residues. CDR3 sequence (DNA): TGTGCCAGCAGCTTGCAGGGCGGGAACGAGCAGTACTTC. Amino acid sequence: CASSLQGGNEQYF.

J is TRBJ1-1 and V is TRBV7-9, with a weak D call TRBD1 (5 bases). The CDR3 has 13 amino acids. V was pared by 1 base and J by 6 bases, with 9 bases between. Germline V gives CDR1 SEHNR, CDR2 FQNEAQ (reference sequence). The CDR3 loop reads CASSLGGRPEAFF. CDR3 nucleotides: TGTGCCAGCAGCTTAGGGGGGAGGCCTGAAGCTTTCTTT.

This clone was detected only once. The chain recombines TRBV28 with TRBJ1-4; a possible D gene is TRBD1 (6 bases). Deletions cut 2 bases from V and 8 bases from J, with 12 bases between. CDR3 size: 14 residues. Looked up from germline, CDR1 is MDHEN and CDR2 is SYDVKM. CDR3 protein: CASSLGGGLEKLFF. The CDR3 nucleotides are TGTGCCAGCAGTTTAGGCGGGGGGCTGGAAAAACTGTTTTTT. The full variable domain, with the rest looked up from reference TRBV28 and TRBJ1-4, is DVKVTQSSRYLVKRTGEKVFLECVQDMDHENMFWYRQDPGLGLRLIYFSYDVKMKEKGDIPEGYSVSREKKERFSLILESASTNQTSMYLCASSLGGGLEKLFFGSGTQLSVL.

This chain uses TRBV27 with TRBJ1-6, with 9 nucleotides matching TRBD1. The trim removed 5 bases at V and 7 bases at J, leaving 6 bases unmatched. Germline CDR1 MNHEY, CDR2 SMNVEV (reference sequence). The CDR3 has 15 residues. CDR3 region: CASSRQGVRNSPLHF. The DNA of the CDR3 is TGTGCCAGCAGTCGACAGGGGGTTAGGAATTCACCCCTCCACTTT.

DNA for the CDR3: TGTGCCAGCAGTCAGACGGAGAATTCACCCCTCCACTTT. This encodes CASSQTENSPLHF. The chain couples TRBV12-3 or TRBV12-4 to TRBJ1-6; D ambiguous. The V and J ends lost 5 bases and 7 bases respectively, with 9 bases between them. This CDR3 has 13 residues.

As regards this clone: Other nucleotide sequences from this sample produce the same CDR3. The chain employs TRBV3-1 (or the pseudogene TRBV3-2) and TRBJ1-2; D is unresolved. This CDR3 is built from 15 residues. Trimming shortened V by 0 bases and J by 0 bases, and 8 bases separated the two germline ends. CDR1 and CDR2 from the germline V gene are LGHDT and YNNKEL (reference sequence). This CDR3 reads CASSQDARANYGYTF. Here the CDR3 DNA reads TGTGCCAGCAGCCAAGATGCGAGAGCTAACTATGGCTACACCTTC.

This chain links TRBV18 with TRBJ2-6; 7 positions match TRBD1. This CDR3 has 15 amino acids. The junction had 1 base not matched to a gene; V was cut back by 3 bases and J by 2 bases. Germline V gene lookup returns CDR1 KGHSH and CDR2 LQKENI. The CDR3 loop is CASSPDRAGANVLTF. The CDR3 coding sequence is TGTGCCAGCTCACCTGACAGGGCTGGGGCCAACGTCCTGACTTTC. The variable domain in full, completed from reference TRBV18 and TRBJ2-6, reads NAGVMQNPRHLVRRRGQEARLRCSPMKGHSHVYWYRQLPEEGLKFMVYLQKENIIDESGMPKERFSAEFPKEGPSILRIQQVVRGDSAAYFCASSPDRAGANVLTFGAGSRLTVL.

In regard to this clone: A junction end diverges from the germline sequence, so it may reflect a read error. V is TRBV28 and J is TRBJ2-7, with 7 bases aligning to TRBD2. Per germline, CDR1 MDHEN and CDR2 SYDVKM. This CDR3 spans 11 amino acids. The CDR3 region is CASRSNSREAF. DNA of the CDR3: TGTGCCAGCAGGTCTAATAGCCGGGAGGCATTC.

The rearrangement joins TRBV5-1 to TRBJ1-1, with TRBD1 matching 11 bases. The V gene end was trimmed by 4 bases and the J gene end by 4 bases; junction bases not matched to a gene: 15. The length of the CDR3 is 18 residues. Germline assignment: CDR1 SGHRS and CDR2 YFSETQ. CDR3 residues: CASSADRGRFVSGTEAFF. CDR3 sequence (DNA): TGCGCCAGCAGCGCGGACAGGGGGCGATTTGTGAGTGGCACTGAAGCTTTCTTT.

The chain is built from TRBV9 and TRBJ2-7; the match to TRBD2 covers 8 bases. There are 15 residues in the CDR3. The trim removed 0 bases at V and 1 base at J, leaving 3 bases unmatched. Germline V lookup: CDR1 SGDLS, CDR2 YYNGEE. DNA for the CDR3: TGTGCCAGCAGCGTAGCGGCGGGAGGTTCCTACGAGCAGTACTTC. This sequence encodes CASSVAAGGSYEQYF.

There are many counts of this clone. The chain employs TRBV6-6 and TRBJ2-7, with D possibly being TRBD1 (6 bases). This CDR3 has 13 amino acids. V was trimmed by 8 bases and J by 5 bases, leaving 16 bases between them. Germline V CDR1 and CDR2: MNHNY, SVGAGI (reference sequence). CDR3 sequence (DNA): TGTGCCAGCTCTTGGCAGGGGACCCACGAGCAGTACTTC. It codes for CASSWQGTHEQYF.

The rearrangement links TRBV5-1 to TRBJ2-3; TRBD2 agrees at 11 bases. V trimming: 3 bases; J trimming: 6 bases; junction bases outside the gene matches: 9. There are 16 residues in the CDR3. The germline V gene has CDR1 SGHRS and CDR2 YFSETQ. CDR3 in amino acids: CASSWGTSGLGDTQYF. In nucleotides, the CDR3 is TGCGCCAGCAGCTGGGGGACTAGCGGTTTAGGGGATACGCAGTATTTT.

This sequence joins TRBV19 and TRBJ1-1; D is perhaps TRBD1 (5 bases). Germline V CDR1 and CDR2: LNHDA, SQIVND (reference sequence). There are 13 residues in the CDR3. Trimming pared 7 bases from V and 0 bases from J, leaving 9 bases between. CDR3 residues: CASTPTVNTEAFF. CDR3 coding DNA: TGTGCCAGTACCCCGACAGTGAACACTGAAGCTTTCTTT.